The present T cell receptor (beta chain) was sequenced within a study of T cell repertoires in cytomegalovirus infection. TCRdb itself ran the reads through MiXCR, one entry per CDR3 protein. The sample has 200,000 to 250,000 distinct CDR3 sequences, 22% seen once. This clonotype was seen only a few times. The antigen remains unidentified. Study-level points and caveats: Accumulated public TCR beta family frequency recognized individuals carrying CMV together with the relevant HLA. It was HLA-C-restricted CMV-specific TCR beta clonotypes that dominated the response ex vivo.

This CDR3 region has 16 residues. Trimming at V came to 2 bases and at J to 4 bases, leaving 5 bases not matched to a gene. Germline assignment: CDR1 LGHNA and CDR2 YNFKEQ. The chain links TRBV4-2 to TRBJ1-6; TRBD1 aligns across 7 bases. Material for sequencing was CD8+ T cells from PBMCs. The source of this sequence is a human donor in good health (CMV status not recorded). Some clones in this sample may be carry-over from other donors' samples. In DNA, the CDR3 is TGTGCCAGCAGCCAACACTGGACAGGTTATAATTCACCCCTCCACTTT. It encodes CASSQHWTGYNSPLHF.